These T cell receptor beta chains were read from a single sample in a study of T cell responses to AZD1222 COVID-19 vaccine. Profiled with immunoSEQ multiplex PCR; TCRdb holds only in-frame clones, not every one. The data show around 130,000 clones, with approximately 83% seen just once and 9.4% held by the top ten. Here the sequenced sample was peripheral blood, taken on day 0 of AZD1222 vaccination. The receptor source for this set is an adult in good health. Both conserved end residues are part of each CDR3. D genes are given only for firm matches. Expanded clones get a size class; other rows say once, few or many, or leave the size out.

>TRBD2|TRBV27|NA|TRBJ2-3
TGTGCCAGCAGTGTTAGCGGGAGGTTCACAGATACGCAGTATTTT
CASSVSGRFTDTQYF
>TRBD2|TRBV9|NA|TRBJ2-3
TGTGCCAGCAGCGTAAGACTAGCGACAGATACGCAGTATTTT
CASSVRLATDTQYF
>TRBD2|TRBV5-1|NA|TRBJ2-4
TGCGCCAGCAGCCTGGGACTAGGAGGGGAATACATTCAGTACTTC
CASSLGLGGEYIQYF
>NA|TRBV7-9|NA|TRBJ1-3
TGTGCCAGCAGCCTAGTGGCTCCTGGAAACACCATATATTTT
CASSLVAPGNTIYF
>TRBD1|TRBV12-5|NA|TRBJ1-5
TGTGCTAGTGGGAGGGACAGCGCATCCCAGCATTTT
CASGRDSASQHF
>NA|TRBV9|NA|TRBJ2-3
TGTGCCAGCAGCGCCGGTGGTATCACAGATACGCAGTATTTT
CASSAGGITDTQYF
>NA|TRBV6-5|NA|TRBJ2-7
TGTGCCAGCAGTTATTCGGACAGTTACTACGAGCAGTACTTC
CASSYSDSYYEQYF
>NA|TRBV27|NA|TRBJ1-1
TGTGCCAGCAGTTTATCGACCGGTAACACTGAAGCTTTCTTT
CASSLSTGNTEAFF
>NA|TRBV28|NA|TRBJ1-2
TGTGCCAGCGTATCAGGGTATGGCTACACCTTC
CASVSGYGYTF
>NA|TRBV11-2|NA|TRBJ1-1
TGTGCCAGCAGCTTCGGGGGCTACACTGAAGCTTTCTTT
CASSFGGYTEAFF
>NA|TRBV19|NA|TRBJ2-2
TGTGCCAGCCCGGGACCCAGGGACACCGGGGAGCTGTTTTTT
CASPGPRDTGELFF
>NA|TRBV7-2|NA|TRBJ2-7
TGTGCCAGCAGCAACCAGTGGGGCTCCACCTACGAGCAGTACTTC
CASSNQWGSTYEQYF
>TRBD1|TRBV6-1|NA|TRBJ2-7
TGTGCCAGCAGTGAAGCGAAGACAGGGCGGAACGAGCAGTACTTC
CASSEAKTGRNEQYF
>NA|TRBV20-1|NA|TRBJ2-3
TGCAGTGCTCGGACTACTCTTTCGCAGTATTTT
CSARTTLSQYF
>NA|TRBV6-6|NA|TRBJ2-7
TGTGCCAGCAGTTACGCTAGCTCCTACGAGCAGTACTTC
CASSYASSYEQYF
>NA|TRBV6-5|NA|TRBJ1-1
TGTGCCAGCAGTTACCACCGGGGAGGCACTGAAGCTTTCTTT
CASSYHRGGTEAFF
>TRBD2|TRBV6-1|NA|TRBJ2-3
TGTGCCAGCATTAGCGGGGGAGGCACAGATACGCAGTATTTT
CASISGGGTDTQYF
>TRBD2|TRBV18|NA|TRBJ2-7
TGTGCCAGCTCACCAGGACTAGCGGGAGGAGGTGAAAACGAGCAGTACTTC
CASSPGLAGGGENEQYF
>TRBD2|TRBV4-2|NA|TRBJ2-3
TGTGCCAGCAGCCAAGGCCTAGCGGCCACAGATACGCAGTATTTT
CASSQGLAATDTQYF
>NA|TRBV6-5|once|TRBJ1-6
TGTGCCAGCAGTTACTTGGGGACGGATTCACCCCTCCACTTT
CASSYLGTDSPLHF
>TRBD1|TRBV10-3|NA|TRBJ2-7
TGTGCCATCAGTGAACGACAGGGTTCCTACGAGCAGTACTTC
CAISERQGSYEQYF
>NA|TRBV5-4|NA|TRBJ1-4
TGTGCCAGCAGCTTGGTCACAGGGCTGGGCGAAAAACTGTTTTTT
CASSLVTGLGEKLFF
>NA|TRBV30|NA|TRBJ1-2
TGTGCCTGGACCAGGGTCAGGAATGGCTACACCTTC
CAWTRVRNGYTF
>NA|TRBV25-1|NA|TRBJ1-1
TGTGCCAGCCGGGATCCGAACACTGAAGCTTTCTTT
CASRDPNTEAFF
>NA|TRBV5-1|NA|TRBJ1-1
TGCGCCAGCAGCATCCAGGCGAACACTGAAGCTTTCTTT
CASSIQANTEAFF
>TRBD1|TRBV4-1|NA|TRBJ2-7
TGCGCCAGCAGCCAAGACCCAGGACAGGGGGCGGACGAGCAGTACTTC
CASSQDPGQGADEQYF
>NA|TRBV6-2/TRBV6-3|NA|TRBJ2-4
TGTGCCAGCAGTAGCCAAGGTGGTATAGCCAAAAACATTCAGTACTTC
CASSSQGGIAKNIQYF
>NA|TRBV19|once|TRBJ2-3
TGTGCCAGTAGTATAGTCGCCAGGACAACATACCAAGAAACGCAGTATTTT
CASSIVARTTYQETQYF
>NA|TRBV12-3/TRBV12-4|few|TRBJ1-5
TGTGCCAGCAGTTTACAGTTAGATCAGCCCCAGCATTTT
CASSLQLDQPQHF
>NA|TRBV3-1/TRBV3-2|NA|TRBJ2-1
TGTGCCAGCAGCCACGCGGGGCTTCAATTCTTC
CASSHAGLQFF
>NA|TRBV28|NA|TRBJ2-7
TGTGCCAGCAGACGCGGGATCGCCTACGAGCAGTACTTC
CASRRGIAYEQYF
>TRBD1|TRBV6-5|NA|TRBJ1-4
TGTGCCAGCAGTTATGGACAGGGCCCCCATGAAAAACTGTTTTTT
CASSYGQGPHEKLFF
>TRBD1|TRBV30|few|TRBJ1-1
TGTGCCCGAGATTCGAGGACAGGGACAGCTTTCTTT
CARDSRTGTAFF
>NA|TRBV6-5|NA|TRBJ1-1
TGTGCCAGCTCCCTTTTGGGGGGCACTGAAGCTTTCTTT
CASSLLGGTEAFF
>NA|TRBV18|NA|TRBJ1-2
TGTGCCAGCTCACCGGATCAGGGGCTCAACTATGGCTACACCTTC
CASSPDQGLNYGYTF
>TRBD1|TRBV5-1|few|TRBJ1-6
TGCGCCAGCAGCTTGGTCGACAGGGTGGCCTCACCCCTCCACTTT
CASSLVDRVASPLHF
>NA|TRBV5-6|NA|TRBJ1-1
TGTGCCAGCAGCCCTTTGTACGGACTGATGAACACTGAAGCTTTCTTT
CASSPLYGLMNTEAFF
>NA|TRBV7-9|few|TRBJ2-3
TGTGCCAGCAGCTTATGGGCAGATACGCAGTATTTT
CASSLWADTQYF
>NA|TRBV4-2|NA|TRBJ1-5
TGTGCCAGCAGCCAAGATGGTAGGGGGGATCAGCCCCAGCATTTT
CASSQDGRGDQPQHF
>TRBD1|TRBV3-1/TRBV3-2|NA|TRBJ1-6
TGTGCCAGCAGCTTCCGGGACAGGGGTTCACCCCTCCACTTT
CASSFRDRGSPLHF
>NA|TRBV2|medium-sized|TRBJ2-7
TGTGCCAGCAACCTCGGGTACGAGCAGTACTTC
CASNLGYEQYF
>NA|TRBV5-3|few|TRBJ1-4
TGTGCCAGAAGCCCCACCCTAGGGTGTGCAACTAATGAAAAACTGTTTTTT
CARSPTLGCATNEKLFF
>TRBD2|TRBV9|NA|TRBJ2-1
TGTGCCAGCAGCGTACAGTTAGCGGGATACAATGAGCAGTTCTTC
CASSVQLAGYNEQFF
>NA|TRBV7-2|once|TRBJ1-5
TGTGCCAGCAGCTTAGACAGGGTCCTCAATCAGCCCCAGCATTTT
CASSLDRVLNQPQHF
>NA|TRBV10-3|NA|TRBJ2-3
TGTGCCATCAGTGAGATAGTAGCAATTGTCGCCGATACGCAGTATTTT
CAISEIVAIVADTQYF
>NA|TRBV6-5|NA|TRBJ1-6
TGTGCCAGCAGTTACTCGAAAGGGAATTCACCCCTCCACTTT
CASSYSKGNSPLHF